These 20 T cell receptor beta chains originate from one sample sequenced in a study of T-cell reconstitution after alpha-beta-depleted transplantation in children. Unique molecular identifiers were incorporated when the TCRbeta library was constructed. TCRdb ran MiXCR on the PCR reads and lists one entry per CDR3 protein. The sample holds fewer than 250,000 distinct CDR3 sequences, roughly a sixth seen once. The sample consisted of PBMCs, mostly from graft donor cells, taken 360 days after TCRalphabeta/CD19-depleted stem cell transplant. These receptors were taken from a male patient aged 2 to 10 who had a stem cell transplant for acute lymphoblastic leukemia, so the T cells may come from the graft donor.

A few counts support this clonotype. This CDR3 is CASSPGGGPPDTQYF. CDR3 nucleotides: TGTGCCAGCTCACCCGGCGGCGGTCCGCCAGATACGCAGTATTTT. V is TRBV18 and J is TRBJ2-3; no clear D. Germline CDR1 is KGHSH and CDR2 is LQKENI. Trimming left V 3 bases short and J 4 bases short, with 14 bases between. The CDR3 runs 15 residues.

The chain carries TRBV20-1 and TRBJ1-1, with no clear D. V was trimmed by 1 base and J by 2 bases, leaving 11 bases between them. The CDR3 spans 14 residues. Germline V lookup: CDR1 DFQATT, CDR2 SNEGSKA (reference sequence). The CDR3 region is CSARGDRDNTEAFF. For the CDR3, the DNA is TGCAGTGCTAGAGGGGATCGGGATAACACTGAAGCTTTCTTT.

The rearrangement joins TRBV19 to TRBJ2-3; D uncertain. Trimming took 6 bases from V and 2 from J, leaving 15 bases between them. Germline loops: CDR1 LNHDA, CDR2 SQIVND (reference sequence). CDR3 length equals 15 residues. As DNA, the CDR3 is TGTGCCAGTAGGAGATGGACCCCGCCCACAGATACGCAGTATTTT. Protein product: CASRRWTPPTDTQYF.

In nucleotides, the CDR3 is TGCGCCAGCAGCTTGGCCCCTTCGACAGGGGAATTTAATTCACCCCTCCACTTT. Amino acids: CASSLAPSTGEFNSPLHF. The V call is TRBV5-1, the J call TRBJ1-6, with 8 bases lining up with TRBD1. The CDR3 loop spans 18 amino acids. V shed 0 bases, J shed 6 bases, and the junction held 11 bases outside the gene matches. CDR1 is SGHRS, CDR2 YFSETQ, per germline.

There are a few counts of this clonotype. The rearrangement uses TRBV7-3 and TRBJ2-1; D remains unclear. Germline V gene data show CDR1 as SGHTA and CDR2 as FQGTGA. Trimming cost V 3 bases and J 10 bases, with 13 bases left between them. This CDR3 contains 13 residues. This chain's CDR3 is CASSFPAEKEQFF. The CDR3 DNA is TGTGCCAGCAGCTTCCCGGCGGAGAAGGAGCAGTTCTTC.

The chain employs TRBV9 and TRBJ1-5; D not resolved. Germline V CDR1 and CDR2: SGDLS, YYNGEE. This CDR3 has 13 amino acids. The germline V and J ends were trimmed by 0 bases and 3 bases, with 4 bases remaining between them. The CDR3 coding sequence is TGTGCCAGCAGCGTAGACCTCAATCAGCCCCAGCATTTT. This codes for CASSVDLNQPQHF.

This clonotype was found a few times. The gene calls are TRBV10-3 and TRBJ2-5, with 9 positions matching TRBD1. The trim removed 6 bases at V and 5 bases at J, leaving 10 bases unmatched. CDR1 is ENHRY, CDR2 SYGVKD, per germline. The CDR3 runs to 15 residues. The CDR3 is CAISKQGAILETQYF. Written as DNA, the CDR3 is TGTGCCATCAGCAAACAGGGGGCGATACTGGAGACCCAGTACTTC.

The CDR3 protein is CASSSQGPPLHF. In DNA form, the CDR3 reads TGTGCCAGCAGCTCTCAGGGGCCACCCCTCCACTTT. V and J are TRBV11-1 and TRBJ1-6; weak D call: TRBD1 (6 bases). This CDR3 comprises 12 residues. The V end lost 4 bases, the J end lost 11 bases, and 9 bases lay between the germline ends. Germline-derived CDR1 and CDR2 are SGHAT and FQDESV (reference sequence). Supplemented by reference TRBV11-1 and TRBJ1-6, the full variable domain reads EAEVAQSPRYKITEKSQAVAFWCDPISGHATLYWYRQILGQGPELLVQFQDESVVDDSQLPKDRFSAERLKGVDSTLKIQPAELGDSAMYLCASSSQGPPLHFGNGTRLTVT.

This sequence joins TRBV12-3 or TRBV12-4 and TRBJ2-3, with TRBD2 as a possible D gene (6 bases). V was shortened by 3 bases and J by 4 bases, with 11 bases between the two germline ends. The CDR3 extends over 14 amino acids. CDR3 sequence (DNA): TGTGCCAGCAGTTTTACGGAGGGTGCAGATACGCAGTATTTT. Translating gives CASSFTEGADTQYF.

The chain employs TRBV7-8 and TRBJ2-5; D gene ambiguous. From germline, CDR1 is SGHVS and CDR2 FQNEAQ. Trimming removed 4 bases at V and 0 bases at J, with 9 bases between. This CDR3 is 14 amino acids long. CDR3 in DNA: TGTGCCAGCAGCTCCTCCACGTACCAAGAGACCCAGTACTTC. As protein: CASSSSTYQETQYF.

This clonotype has more than one count but fewer than ten. The CDR3 reads CASSYSRDTGELFF. The CDR3 region has the DNA TGTGCCAGCAGTTACTCGCGGGACACCGGGGAGCTGTTTTTT. V and J are TRBV6-5 and TRBJ2-2; possibly TRBD2 for D (5 bases). There are 14 residues in the CDR3. Looked up from germline, CDR1 is MNHEY and CDR2 is SVGAGI. V lost 0 bases to trimming and J lost 3 bases, with 5 bases between them.

The J gene is TRBJ1-2, the V gene TRBV29-1; possible D gene TRBD1, 5 bases. This CDR3 has 13 residues. Per germline, CDR1 SQVTM and CDR2 ANQGSEA. Trimming shortened V by 7 bases and J by 3 bases, and 15 bases separated the two germline ends. As DNA, the CDR3 is TGCAGCGCAGGGACCCAAGGGCACTATGGCTACACCTTC. Translated, it gives CSAGTQGHYGYTF.

This clonotype was seen a few times. The chain links TRBV29-1 to TRBJ2-3, with D unclear. In germline, CDR1 is SQVTM, CDR2 ANQGSEA. This CDR3 contains 12 residues. Trimming cost V 1 base and J 6 bases, with 8 bases left between them. CDR3 in amino acids: CSVEVGKDTQYF. The CDR3 DNA follows: TGCAGCGTTGAAGTAGGGAAGGATACGCAGTATTTT.

The CDR3 sequence is CAISPYRVGTGELFF. CDR3 in DNA: TGTGCCATCAGCCCGTATAGGGTGGGCACCGGGGAGCTGTTTTTT. The chain uses TRBV10-3 and TRBJ2-2; D remains unclear. Trimming stripped 6 bases from V and 4 bases from J, with 15 bases between. The CDR3 sequence is 15 residues long. The germline V gene encodes CDR1 ENHRY and CDR2 SYGVKD.

This sequence joins TRBV7-9 and TRBJ2-2; TRBD2 is a possible D gene (6 bases). The CDR3 totals 17 residues. Trimming removed 0 bases from V and 2 bases from J, with 13 bases in between. CDR1 SEHNR and CDR2 FQNEAQ come from the germline V gene (reference sequence). The CDR3 loop reads CASSLALSSVNTGELFF. The CDR3 nucleotides are TGTGCCAGCAGCTTAGCGCTGTCTAGCGTCAACACCGGGGAGCTGTTTTTT.

The chain carries TRBV5-5 and TRBJ2-7; TRBD2 matches at 8 bases. The germline V gene encodes CDR1 SGHKS and CDR2 YYEKEE (reference sequence). V gave up 4 bases and J gave up 1 base; unmatched junction bases: 7. The CDR3 sequence is 15 residues long. CDR3 DNA: TGTGCCAGCAGCCGGGAGGGACCCCTATCCTACGAGCAGTACTTC. The encoded protein is CASSREGPLSYEQYF.

This chain connects TRBV25-1 to TRBJ1-1; TRBD1 might be the D (6 bases). Germline CDR1 is MGHDK and CDR2 is SYGVNS. Trimming took off 8 bases at V and 5 bases at J, with 15 bases between the two ends. The CDR3 extends over 13 amino acids. The CDR3 bases are TGTGCCAGCGCCGTGGGGGGCCGGACTGAAGCTTTCTTT. It is translated as CASAVGGRTEAFF. The entire variable domain, with the rest obtained from reference TRBV25-1 and TRBJ1-1, is as follows: EADIYQTPRYLVIGTGKKITLECSQTMGHDKMYWYQQDPGMELHLIHYSYGVNSTEKGDLSSESTVSRIRTEHFPLTLESARPSHTSQYLCASAVGGRTEAFFGQGTRLTVV.

This clonotype has only a few counts. This sequence joins TRBV12-3 or TRBV12-4 and TRBJ2-3; no definite D call. V gave up 5 bases and J gave up 5 bases, with 14 bases separating them. This CDR3 has 14 amino acids. The CDR3 coding sequence is TGTGCCAGCAGTCCCCCCTACCCGGGAGATACGCAGTATTTT. Its translation: CASSPPYPGDTQYF.

This clonotype was seen only a few times. The chain recombines TRBV2 with TRBJ1-3, with D uncertain. This CDR3 comprises 13 residues. V gave up 3 bases and J gave up 4 bases, with 7 bases separating them. CDR1 and CDR2 from the germline V gene are SNHLY and FYNNEI. The CDR3 reads CASSDTGGNTIYF. In DNA form, the CDR3 reads TGTGCCAGCAGTGACACCGGGGGAAACACCATATATTTT.

This clonotype came up a few times. This chain connects TRBV21-1 to TRBJ1-1; the listed D gene, TRBD1, was not tested against the DNA. TRBV21-1 corresponds to a pseudogene. The CDR3 has 14 residues. For the CDR3, the DNA is TGTGCCAGCAGCCGCCTCCGGGAAAACACTGAAGCTTTCTTT. It specifies CASSRLRENTEAFF.